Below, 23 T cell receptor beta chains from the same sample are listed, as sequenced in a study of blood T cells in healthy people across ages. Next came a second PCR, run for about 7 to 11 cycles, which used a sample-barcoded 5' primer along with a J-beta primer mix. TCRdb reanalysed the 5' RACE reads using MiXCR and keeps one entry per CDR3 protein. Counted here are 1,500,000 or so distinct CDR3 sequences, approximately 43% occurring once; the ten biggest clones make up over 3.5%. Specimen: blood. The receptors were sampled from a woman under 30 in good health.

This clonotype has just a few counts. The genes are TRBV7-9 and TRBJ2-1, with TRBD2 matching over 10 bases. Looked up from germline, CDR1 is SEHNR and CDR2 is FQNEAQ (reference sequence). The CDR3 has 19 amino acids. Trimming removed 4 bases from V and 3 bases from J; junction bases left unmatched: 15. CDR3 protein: CASSYQSSGSKVSYNEQFF. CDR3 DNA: TGTGCCAGCAGCTACCAGTCTAGCGGGAGTAAGGTCAGCTACAATGAGCAGTTCTTC.

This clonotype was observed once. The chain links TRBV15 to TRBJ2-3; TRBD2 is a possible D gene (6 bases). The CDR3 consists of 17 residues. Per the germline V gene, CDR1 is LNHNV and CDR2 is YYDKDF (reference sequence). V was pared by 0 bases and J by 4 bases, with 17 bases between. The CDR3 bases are TGTGCCACCAGCAGAGATTATTCGGGGGACCCCGCAGATACGCAGTATTTT. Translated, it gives CATSRDYSGDPADTQYF.

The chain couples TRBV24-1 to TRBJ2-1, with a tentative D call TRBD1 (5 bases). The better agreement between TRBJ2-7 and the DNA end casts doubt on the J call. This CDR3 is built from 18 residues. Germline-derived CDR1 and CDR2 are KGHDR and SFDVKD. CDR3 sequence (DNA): TGTGCCACCAGTGATTTGCCCGGTCTCAGGGTCTACTACAATGAGCAGTACTTC. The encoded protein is CATSDLPGLRVYYNEQYF.

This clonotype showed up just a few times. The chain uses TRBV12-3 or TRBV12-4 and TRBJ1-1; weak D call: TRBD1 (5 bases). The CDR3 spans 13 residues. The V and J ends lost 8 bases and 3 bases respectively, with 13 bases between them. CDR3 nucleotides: TGTGCCAGCGGGGGAACCCGGCACACTGAAGCTTTCTTT. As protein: CASGGTRHTEAFF.

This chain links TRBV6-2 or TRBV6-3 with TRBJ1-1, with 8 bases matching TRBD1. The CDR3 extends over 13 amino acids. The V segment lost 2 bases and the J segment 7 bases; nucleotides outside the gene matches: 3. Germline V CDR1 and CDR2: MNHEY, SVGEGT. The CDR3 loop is CASSYGTGREAFF. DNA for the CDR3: TGTGCCAGCAGTTACGGGACAGGCCGTGAAGCTTTCTTT.

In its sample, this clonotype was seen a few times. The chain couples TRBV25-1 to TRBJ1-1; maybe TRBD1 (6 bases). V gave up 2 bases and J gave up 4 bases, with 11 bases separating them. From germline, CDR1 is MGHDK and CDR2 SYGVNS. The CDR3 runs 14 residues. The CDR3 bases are TGTGCCAGCAGTGAACCCCGGGGGGCCACTGAAGCTTTCTTT. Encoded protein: CASSEPRGATEAFF.

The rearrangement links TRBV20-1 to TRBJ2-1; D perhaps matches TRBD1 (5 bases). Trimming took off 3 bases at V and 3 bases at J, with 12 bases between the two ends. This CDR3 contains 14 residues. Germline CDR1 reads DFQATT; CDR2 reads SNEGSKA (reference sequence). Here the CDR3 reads CSASVRVRYNEQFF. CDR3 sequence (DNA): TGCAGTGCTAGTGTCAGGGTACGCTACAATGAGCAGTTCTTC.

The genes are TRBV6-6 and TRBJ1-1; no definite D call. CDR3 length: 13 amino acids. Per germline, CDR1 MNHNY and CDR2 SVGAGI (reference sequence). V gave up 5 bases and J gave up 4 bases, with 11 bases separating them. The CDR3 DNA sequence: TGTGCCAGCAGTCGAGATATGGCCACTGAAGCTTTCTTT. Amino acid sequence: CASSRDMATEAFF.

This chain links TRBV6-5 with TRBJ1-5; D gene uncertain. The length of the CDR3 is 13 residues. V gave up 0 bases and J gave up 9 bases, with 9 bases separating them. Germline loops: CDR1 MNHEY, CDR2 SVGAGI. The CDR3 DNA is TGTGCCAGCAGTTACTCTCGAGGTGGGCCCCAGCATTTT. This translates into CASSYSRGGPQHF.

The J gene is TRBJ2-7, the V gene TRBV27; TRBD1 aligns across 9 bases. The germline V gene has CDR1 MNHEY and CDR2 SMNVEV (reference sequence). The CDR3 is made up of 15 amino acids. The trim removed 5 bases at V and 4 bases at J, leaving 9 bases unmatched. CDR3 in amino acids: CASSLLGTGKYEQYF. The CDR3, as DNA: TGTGCCAGCAGTCTCTTGGGGACAGGGAAATACGAGCAGTACTTC.

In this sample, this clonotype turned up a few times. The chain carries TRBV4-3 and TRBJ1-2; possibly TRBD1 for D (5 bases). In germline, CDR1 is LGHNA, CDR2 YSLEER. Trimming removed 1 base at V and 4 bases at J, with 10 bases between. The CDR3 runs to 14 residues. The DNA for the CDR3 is TGCGCCAGCAGCCAAGGCGGGGGGATCTATGGCTACACCTTC. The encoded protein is CASSQGGGIYGYTF.

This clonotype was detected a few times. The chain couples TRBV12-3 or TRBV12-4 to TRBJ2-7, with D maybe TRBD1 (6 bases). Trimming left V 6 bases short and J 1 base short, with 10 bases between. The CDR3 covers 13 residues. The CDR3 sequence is CASRDSQSYEQYF. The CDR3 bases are TGTGCCAGCAGGGACAGCCAATCCTACGAGCAGTACTTC.

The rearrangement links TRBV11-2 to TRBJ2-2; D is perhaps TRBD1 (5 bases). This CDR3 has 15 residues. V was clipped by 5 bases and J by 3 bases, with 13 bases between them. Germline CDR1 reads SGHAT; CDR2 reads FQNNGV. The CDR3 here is CASSPLGLDTGELFF. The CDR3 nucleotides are TGTGCCAGCAGCCCGCTGGGGCTCGACACCGGGGAGCTGTTTTTT.

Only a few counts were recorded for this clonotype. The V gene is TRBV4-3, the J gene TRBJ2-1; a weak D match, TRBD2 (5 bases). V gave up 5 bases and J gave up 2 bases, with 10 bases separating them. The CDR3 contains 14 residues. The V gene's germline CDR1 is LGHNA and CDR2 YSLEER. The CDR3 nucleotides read TGCGCCAGCAGCGAGGACTGGCCCTACAATGAGCAGTTCTTC. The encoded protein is CASSEDWPYNEQFF.

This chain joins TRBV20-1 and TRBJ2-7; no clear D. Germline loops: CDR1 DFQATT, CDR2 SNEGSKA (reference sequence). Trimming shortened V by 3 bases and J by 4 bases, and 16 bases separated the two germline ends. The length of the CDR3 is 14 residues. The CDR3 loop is CSASSATPKYEQYF. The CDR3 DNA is TGCAGTGCTAGCTCGGCTACCCCTAAATACGAGCAGTACTTC.

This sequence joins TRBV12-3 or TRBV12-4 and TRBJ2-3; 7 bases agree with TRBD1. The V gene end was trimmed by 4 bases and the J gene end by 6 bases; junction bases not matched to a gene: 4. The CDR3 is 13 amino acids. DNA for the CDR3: TGTGCCAGCAGTTCGGGACAGAAGGATACGCAGTATTTT. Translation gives CASSSGQKDTQYF.

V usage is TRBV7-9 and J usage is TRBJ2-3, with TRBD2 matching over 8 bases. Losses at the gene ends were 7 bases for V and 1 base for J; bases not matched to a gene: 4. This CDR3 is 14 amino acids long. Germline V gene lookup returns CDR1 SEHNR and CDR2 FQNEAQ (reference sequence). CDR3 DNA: TGTGCCAGCACCAAAGCGGGAGGCACAGATACGCAGTATTTT. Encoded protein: CASTKAGGTDTQYF.

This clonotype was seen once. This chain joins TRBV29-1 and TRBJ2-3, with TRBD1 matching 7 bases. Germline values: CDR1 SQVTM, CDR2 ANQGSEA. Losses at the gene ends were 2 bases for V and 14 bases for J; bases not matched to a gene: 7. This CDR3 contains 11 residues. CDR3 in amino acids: CSVERTGVLYF. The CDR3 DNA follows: TGCAGCGTTGAAAGGACAGGAGTTCTGTATTTT.

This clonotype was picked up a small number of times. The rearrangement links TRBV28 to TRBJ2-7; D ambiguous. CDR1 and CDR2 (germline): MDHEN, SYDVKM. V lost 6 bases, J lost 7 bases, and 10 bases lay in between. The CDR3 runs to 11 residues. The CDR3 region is CASSTLWEQYF. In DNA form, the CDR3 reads TGTGCCAGCAGCACTCTGTGGGAGCAGTACTTC.

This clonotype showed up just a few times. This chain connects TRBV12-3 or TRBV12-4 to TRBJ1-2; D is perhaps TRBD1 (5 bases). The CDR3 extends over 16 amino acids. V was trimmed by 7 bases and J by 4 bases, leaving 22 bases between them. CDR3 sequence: CASTPSATWGSYGYTF. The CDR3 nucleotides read TGTGCCAGCACCCCCTCGGCTACGTGGGGGAGCTATGGCTACACCTTC.

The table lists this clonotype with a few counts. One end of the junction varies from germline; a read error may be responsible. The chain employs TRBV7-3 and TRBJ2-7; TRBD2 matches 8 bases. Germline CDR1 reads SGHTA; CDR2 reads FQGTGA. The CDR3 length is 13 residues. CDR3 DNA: TGTGCCAGCAGTACCGGGGGGGCCTATGAGCAGTACTTC. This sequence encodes CASSTGGAYEQYF.

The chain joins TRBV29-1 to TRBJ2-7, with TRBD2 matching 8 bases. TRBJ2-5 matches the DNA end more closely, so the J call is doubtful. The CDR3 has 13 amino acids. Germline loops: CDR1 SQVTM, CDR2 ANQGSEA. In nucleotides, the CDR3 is TGCAGCGTCGGTAAAGCGGGGGAAGAGACCCAGTACTTC. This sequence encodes CSVGKAGEETQYF.

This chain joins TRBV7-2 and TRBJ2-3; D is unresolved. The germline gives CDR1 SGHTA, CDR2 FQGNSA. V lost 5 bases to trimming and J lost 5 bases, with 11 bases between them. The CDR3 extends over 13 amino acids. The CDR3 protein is CASSQATGDTQYF. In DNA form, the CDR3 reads TGTGCCAGCAGCCAAGCGACGGGAGATACGCAGTATTTT.